This T cell receptor (beta chain) was sequenced for a study of cytotoxic CD8 clonotypes in ibrutinib-treated CLL. Regarding this clone: What it recognizes is unknown.

CDR1 is SGHRS, CDR2 YFSETQ, per germline. There are 15 residues in the CDR3. Trimming cost V 1 base and J 3 bases; bases outside gene matches: 3. Profiling relied on immunoSEQ multiplex PCR, and the TCRdb table lists in-frame clones only, not all of them. The sample carries some 10,000 clones, around three quarters recorded once. General observations from the study: Clonality, elevated at ibrutinib response, dropped back toward baseline at progression.

The sequencing here drew on PBMCs, taken at disease progression, from a patient treated with ibrutinib. The chain is built from TRBV5-1 and TRBJ1-3; 8 bases align to TRBD1. The clonotype originates from a human donor with chronic lymphocytic leukemia. The CDR3 region is CASSLTTGDGNTIYF. CDR3 DNA: TGCGCCAGCAGCTTGACGACAGGGGATGGAAACACCATATATTTT.